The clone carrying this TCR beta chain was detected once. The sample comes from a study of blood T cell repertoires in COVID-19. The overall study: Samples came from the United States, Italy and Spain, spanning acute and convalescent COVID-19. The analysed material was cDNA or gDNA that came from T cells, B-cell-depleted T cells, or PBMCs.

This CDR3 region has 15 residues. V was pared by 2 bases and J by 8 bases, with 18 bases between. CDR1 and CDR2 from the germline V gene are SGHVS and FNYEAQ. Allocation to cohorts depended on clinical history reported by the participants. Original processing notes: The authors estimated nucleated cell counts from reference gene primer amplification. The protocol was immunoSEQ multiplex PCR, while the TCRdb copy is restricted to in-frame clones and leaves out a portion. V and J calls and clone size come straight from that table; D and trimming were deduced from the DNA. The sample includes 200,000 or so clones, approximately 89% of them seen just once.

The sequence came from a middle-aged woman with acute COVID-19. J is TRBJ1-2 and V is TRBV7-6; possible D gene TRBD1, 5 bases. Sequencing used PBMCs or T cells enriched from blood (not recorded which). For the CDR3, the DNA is TGTGCCAGCAGCTTATTGGCCGGCAGGGTGGGAGGCTACACCTTC. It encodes CASSLLAGRVGGYTF.